This TCR beta chain was sequenced for a study of cytomegalovirus exposure and HLA in healthy donors. Use of 60 Vbeta and 13 Jbeta primers characterized the PCR. The protocol was immunoSEQ multiplex PCR, while the TCRdb copy is restricted to in-frame clones and leaves out a portion. The sample table sets out tens of thousands of clones. In regard to this clone: Its cognate antigen is unknown.

V was shortened by 3 bases and J by 7 bases, with 17 bases between the two germline ends. This CDR3 spans 15 amino acids. Germline V gene lookup returns CDR1 SGDLS and CDR2 YYNGEE. Study-level results: A later analysis found that most CMV-associated TCR beta chains appeared HLA-restricted.

The J gene is TRBJ2-4, the V gene TRBV9; no firm D call. The receptor was derived from a girl between 5 and 17 years old in good health and CMV-seropositive. The sequenced material came from PBMCs. CDR3 bases: TGTGCCAGCAGCGCTGACTGGGTGCCAAAGAACATTCAGTACTTC. This sequence encodes CASSADWVPKNIQYF.